These 5 T cell receptor beta chains share one sample of origin, sequenced in a study of blood T cells in healthy people across ages. A J-beta primer mix and a sample-barcoded 5' primer were used in a second PCR of about 6 to 12 cycles. TCRdb ran MiXCR on the 5' RACE reads and lists one entry per CDR3 protein. The repertoire has about 930,000 distinct CDR3 sequences, approximately 32% of them found once; the top ten carry about 9.4%. These data also featured in a second study, about T cells of mothers and their children.

The sample was blood. The origin of the receptors is a woman aged 40-49 years in good health.

This clonotype was detected ten times or more. The V and J genes are TRBV6-5 and TRBJ2-5; perhaps TRBD1 as D (5 bases). Germline V gene data show CDR1 as MNHEY and CDR2 as SVGAGI. V was pared by 9 bases and J by 1 base, with 15 bases between. The CDR3 has 14 residues. CDR3 loop: CASRQGVLQETQYF. The CDR3 DNA follows: TGTGCCAGTAGACAAGGGGTGCTCCAAGAGACCCAGTACTTC.

This clonotype was observed a handful of times. The rearrangement links TRBV3-1 to TRBJ2-1; D is undetermined. V was trimmed by 0 bases and J by 10 bases, leaving 7 bases between them. The CDR3 loop spans 12 amino acids. Germline CDR1 LGHDT, CDR2 YNNKEL (reference sequence). For the CDR3, the DNA is TGTGCCAGCAGCCAAGAGGGATGGGAGCAGTTCTTC. Translation gives CASSQEGWEQFF.

This clonotype was seen repeatedly, ten times or more. This sequence joins TRBV7-9 and TRBJ2-7; 7 bases fit TRBD2. This CDR3 is 13 amino acids long. Losses at the gene ends were 5 bases for V and 5 bases for J; bases not matched to a gene: 6. Germline CDR1 reads SEHNR; CDR2 reads FQNEAQ (reference sequence). The CDR3 DNA reads as TGTGCCAGCAGCGCCAAGGGAGGGCACGAGCAGTACTTC. It specifies CASSAKGGHEQYF.

This clonotype was picked up many times. The rearrangement joins TRBV29-1 to TRBJ1-2, with 8 bases lining up with TRBD1. This CDR3 has 12 residues. The germline V gene has CDR1 SQVTM and CDR2 ANQGSEA. V lost 3 bases, J lost 3 bases, and 0 bases stayed unmatched. The CDR3 loop is CSVEGQDYGYTF. The DNA of the CDR3 is TGCAGCGTTGAGGGACAGGACTATGGCTACACCTTC.

This clonotype was seen only a few times. The chain couples TRBV6-1 to TRBJ2-7, with a tentative D call TRBD2 (5 bases). This CDR3 spans 15 amino acids. Germline-derived CDR1 and CDR2 are MNHNS and SASEGT. Trimming shortened V by 2 bases and J by 7 bases, and 18 bases separated the two germline ends. The CDR3 reads CASSEFPGGREEQYF. In DNA, the CDR3 is TGTGCCAGCAGTGAATTCCCCGGAGGAAGGGAGGAGCAGTACTTC.